The clone carrying this T cell receptor beta chain is deemed medium-sized. Its antigen is unidentified. Method: immunoSEQ multiplex PCR; TCRdb's copy keeps in-frame clones and lacks some. The repertoire consists of tens of thousands of clones, with around 80% occurring once and the leading ten covering less than 5.5%. The CDR3 covers 14 residues. CDR1 and CDR2 from the germline V gene are MNHEY and SMNVEV (reference sequence). Between the trimmed V and J ends, which lost 1 base and 7 bases, there was a span of 11 bases. The sample is drawn from a study of Tregs in tolerant kidney transplant recipients. Study-wide results and caveats: Activated donor B cell expansion appeared to reveal the most relevant donor-specific TCRbeta repertoire.

Sequences were obtained from CD4+ T cells from blood. The TCR was taken from a human donor in good health. The chain links TRBV27 to TRBJ2-1, with D maybe TRBD1 (5 bases). CDR3 sequence reads: CASSLYDSWNEQFF. Here the CDR3 DNA reads TGTGCCAGCAGTTTATACGACAGTTGGAATGAGCAGTTCTTC.